Shown below are 8 T cell receptor beta chains from a single sample sequenced in a study of PD-1 blockade in classical Hodgkin lymphoma. Data came from immunoSEQ multiplex PCR; TCRdb stores just in-frame clones and leaves some out. This table has 95,000 to 120,000 clones, 80% to 90% appearing once. Every patient had relapsed following autologous stem cell transplantation, and cohorts differed in brentuximab vedotin exposure. The sample was peripheral blood mononuclear cells (PBMCs), taken before the second cycle of nivolumab. The source is a human donor with classical Hodgkin lymphoma.

V usage is TRBV19 and J usage is TRBJ2-7, with TRBD2 identical over 8 bases. V gave up 3 bases and J gave up 3 bases; unmatched junction bases: 4. From germline, CDR1 is LNHDA and CDR2 SQIVND (reference sequence). CDR3 size: 14 residues. The CDR3 region has the DNA TGTGCCAGTAGTATCAGCGGGAGTAACTACGAGCAGTACTTC. It is translated as CASSISGSNYEQYF.

The chain employs TRBV19 and TRBJ1-1; no clear D gene. Germline lookup yields CDR1 LNHDA and CDR2 SQIVND (reference sequence). This CDR3 has 15 amino acids. The ends were cut back, 3 bases at V and 3 bases at J, with 14 bases in the middle. The CDR3 DNA reads as TGTGCCAGTAGTATGGGGTTGGGGTTGGACACTGAAGCTTTCTTT. Its protein product is CASSMGLGLDTEAFF.

V and J are TRBV11-3 and TRBJ2-5, with a possible D match to TRBD1 (6 bases). The V end lost 2 bases, the J end lost 3 bases, and 22 bases lay between the germline ends. Germline V lookup: CDR1 SGHNT, CDR2 YENEEA. The CDR3 contains 18 residues. The CDR3 sequence: CASSLKWNREFLEETQYF. CDR3 nucleotide sequence: TGTGCCAGCAGCTTAAAGTGGAACAGGGAATTTTTAGAAGAGACCCAGTACTTC.

J is TRBJ1-5 and V is TRBV6-5; weak D call: TRBD1 (5 bases). Trimming pared 6 bases from V and 8 bases from J, leaving 14 bases between. Germline CDR1 is MNHEY and CDR2 is SVGAGI. CDR3 length: 13 residues. In nucleotides, the CDR3 is TGTGCCAGCAGCCCCAGGGAGAGGGAGCCCCAGCATTTT. This encodes CASSPREREPQHF.

The rearrangement joins TRBV7-2 to TRBJ1-5; no clear D gene. The V and J ends lost 5 bases and 2 bases respectively, with 10 bases between them. The V gene's germline CDR1 is SGHTA and CDR2 FQGNSA. The CDR3 consists of 14 residues. The DNA of the CDR3 is TGTGCCAGCAGCCTGCATAAGGGCAATCAGCCCCAGCATTTT. Translation: CASSLHKGNQPQHF.

This clone has only one observation. This chain joins TRBV30 and TRBJ1-4; 12 bases align to TRBD1. Per the germline V gene, CDR1 is GTSNPN and CDR2 is SVGIG (reference sequence). This CDR3 comprises 16 residues. With 5 bases clipped from V and 7 bases from J, the junction kept 11 bases outside the gene matches. The CDR3 coding sequence is TGTGCCTGGGGATGGGGACAGGGGGCCTTAGGTGAAAAACTGTTTTTT. This encodes CAWGWGQGALGEKLFF. Full variable domain (missing parts from reference TRBV30 and TRBJ1-4): SQTIHQWPATLVQPVGSPLSLECTVEGTSNPNLYWYRQAAGRGLQLLFYSVGIGQISSEVPQNLSASRPQDRQFILSSKKLLLSDSGFYLCAWGWGQGALGEKLFFGSGTQLSVL.

The rearrangement joins TRBV4-1 to TRBJ1-6; perhaps TRBD1 as D (6 bases). The CDR3 has 16 residues. V was pared by 0 bases and J by 7 bases, with 13 bases between. CDR1 MGHRA and CDR2 YSYEKL come from the germline V gene. CDR3 amino acids: CASSQEVTGWNSPLHF. CDR3 DNA: TGCGCCAGCAGCCAAGAGGTGACAGGATGGAATTCACCCCTCCACTTT.

The rearrangement links TRBV6-5 to TRBJ2-1, with 10 bases identical to TRBD2. This CDR3 region has 15 residues. Trimming at V came to 6 bases and at J to 3 bases, leaving 5 bases not matched to a gene. From germline, CDR1 is MNHEY and CDR2 SVGAGI. In DNA form, the CDR3 reads TGTGCCAGCAGACAGCGGGAGGGCCGCTACAATGAGCAGTTCTTC. Translation gives CASRQREGRYNEQFF.